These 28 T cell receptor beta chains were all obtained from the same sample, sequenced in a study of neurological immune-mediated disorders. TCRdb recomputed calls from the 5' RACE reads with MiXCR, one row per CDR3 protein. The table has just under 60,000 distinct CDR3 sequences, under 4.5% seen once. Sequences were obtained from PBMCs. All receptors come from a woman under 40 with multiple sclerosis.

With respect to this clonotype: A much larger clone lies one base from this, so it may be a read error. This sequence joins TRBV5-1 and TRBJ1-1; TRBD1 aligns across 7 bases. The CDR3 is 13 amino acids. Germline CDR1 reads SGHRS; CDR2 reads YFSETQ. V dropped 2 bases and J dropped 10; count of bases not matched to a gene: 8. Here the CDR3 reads CASSFKGQVGAFF. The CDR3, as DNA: TGCGCCAGCAGCTTTAAAGGACAGGTTGGAGCTTTCTTT.

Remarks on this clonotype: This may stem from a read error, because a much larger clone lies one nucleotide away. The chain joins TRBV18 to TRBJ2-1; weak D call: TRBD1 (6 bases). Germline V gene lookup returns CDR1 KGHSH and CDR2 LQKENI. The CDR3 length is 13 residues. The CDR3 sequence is CVSSLTGINEQFF. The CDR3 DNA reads TGTGTCAGCTCACTGACAGGTATCAATGAGCAGTTCTTC.

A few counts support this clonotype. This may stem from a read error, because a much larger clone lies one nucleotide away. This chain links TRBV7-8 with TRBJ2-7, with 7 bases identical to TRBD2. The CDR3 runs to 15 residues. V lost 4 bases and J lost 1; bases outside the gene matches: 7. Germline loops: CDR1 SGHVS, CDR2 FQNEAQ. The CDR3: CASSSRTRGSYEQYF. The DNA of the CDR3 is TGTGCCAGCAGCTCTAGGACTAGAGGTTCCTACGAGCAGTACTTC.

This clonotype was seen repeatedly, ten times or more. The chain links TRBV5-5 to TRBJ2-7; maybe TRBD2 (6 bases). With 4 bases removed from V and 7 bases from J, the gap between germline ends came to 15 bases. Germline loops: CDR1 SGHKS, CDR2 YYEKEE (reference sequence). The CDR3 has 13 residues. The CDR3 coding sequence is TGTGCCAGCAGCGGAGGGCCCACGGGGGAGCAGTACTTC. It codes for CASSGGPTGEQYF.

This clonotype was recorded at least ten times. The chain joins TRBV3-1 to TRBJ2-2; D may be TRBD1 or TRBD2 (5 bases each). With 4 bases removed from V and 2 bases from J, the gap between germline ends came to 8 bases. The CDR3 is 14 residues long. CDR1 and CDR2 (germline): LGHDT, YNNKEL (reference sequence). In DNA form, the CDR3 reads TGTGCCAGCAGCCGGGGGAAAAACACCGGGGAGCTGTTTTTT. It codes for CASSRGKNTGELFF.

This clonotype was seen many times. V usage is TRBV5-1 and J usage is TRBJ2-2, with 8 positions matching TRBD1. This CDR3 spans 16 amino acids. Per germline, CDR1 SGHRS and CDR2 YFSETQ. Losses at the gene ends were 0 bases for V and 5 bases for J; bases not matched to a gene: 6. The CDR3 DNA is TGCGCCAGCAGCTTGGCTGGCAGGGGGCATACCGGGGAGCTGTTTTTT. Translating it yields CASSLAGRGHTGELFF.

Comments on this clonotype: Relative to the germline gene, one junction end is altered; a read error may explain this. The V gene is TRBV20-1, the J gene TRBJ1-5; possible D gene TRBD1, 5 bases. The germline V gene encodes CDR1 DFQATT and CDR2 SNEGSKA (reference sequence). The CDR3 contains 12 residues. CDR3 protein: CSARTGLQPQNF. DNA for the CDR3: TGCAGTGCTAGAACAGGACTTCAGCCCCAGAATTTT.

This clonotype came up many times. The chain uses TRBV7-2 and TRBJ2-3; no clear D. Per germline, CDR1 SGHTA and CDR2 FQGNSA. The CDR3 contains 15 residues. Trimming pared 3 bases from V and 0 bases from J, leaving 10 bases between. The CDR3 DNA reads TGTGCCAGCAGCTTCTCGTCGCGTAGCACAGATACGCAGTATTTT. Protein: CASSFSSRSTDTQYF.

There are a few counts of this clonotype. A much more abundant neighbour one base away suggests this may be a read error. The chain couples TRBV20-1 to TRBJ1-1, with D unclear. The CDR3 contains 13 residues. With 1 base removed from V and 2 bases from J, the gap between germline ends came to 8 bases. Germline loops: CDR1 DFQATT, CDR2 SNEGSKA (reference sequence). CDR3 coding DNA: TGCAGTGCTAGAGGGACGGGAAACACTGAAGCTTTCTTT. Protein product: CSARGTGNTEAFF.

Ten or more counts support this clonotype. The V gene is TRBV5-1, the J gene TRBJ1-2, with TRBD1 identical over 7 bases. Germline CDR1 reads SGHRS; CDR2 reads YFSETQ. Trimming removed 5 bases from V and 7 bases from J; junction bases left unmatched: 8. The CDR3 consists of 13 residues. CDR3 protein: CASSQTGARGYTF. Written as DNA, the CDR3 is TGCGCCAGCAGTCAAACAGGGGCCCGTGGCTACACCTTC.

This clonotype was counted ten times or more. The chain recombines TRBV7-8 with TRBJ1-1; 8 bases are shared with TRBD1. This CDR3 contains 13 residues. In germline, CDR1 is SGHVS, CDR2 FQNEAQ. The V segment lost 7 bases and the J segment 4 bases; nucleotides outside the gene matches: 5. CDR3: CASNRGEGTEAFF. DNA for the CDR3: TGTGCCAGCAACAGGGGGGAAGGCACTGAAGCTTTCTTT.

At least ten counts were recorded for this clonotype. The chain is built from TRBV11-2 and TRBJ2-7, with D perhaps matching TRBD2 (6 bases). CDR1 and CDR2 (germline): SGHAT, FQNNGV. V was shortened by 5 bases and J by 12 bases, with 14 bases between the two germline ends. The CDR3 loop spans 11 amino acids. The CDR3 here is CASSRDSLVYF. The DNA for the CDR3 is TGTGCCAGCAGCCGGGACTCCCTAGTGTACTTC.

CDR3 in DNA: TGTGCCAGCAGTTACTCTCAATCGGCTGAAGCTTTCTTT. It codes for CASSYSQSAEAFF. The gene calls are TRBV6-6 and TRBJ1-1; D is ambiguous. The V gene's germline CDR1 is MNHNY and CDR2 SVGAGI (reference sequence). Trimming took 0 bases from V and 6 from J, leaving 8 bases between them. The CDR3 totals 13 residues.

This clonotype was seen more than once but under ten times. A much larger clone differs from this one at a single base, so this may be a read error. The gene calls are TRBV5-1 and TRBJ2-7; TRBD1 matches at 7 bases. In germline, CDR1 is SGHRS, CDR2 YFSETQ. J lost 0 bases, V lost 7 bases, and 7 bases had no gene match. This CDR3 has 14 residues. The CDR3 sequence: CASSTGRFSYEQYF. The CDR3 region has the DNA TGCGCCAGCTCGACAGGGAGATTCTCCTACGAGCAGTACTTC. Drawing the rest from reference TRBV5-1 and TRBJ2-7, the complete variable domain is KAGVTQTPRYLIKTRGQQVTLSCSPISGHRSVSWYQQTPGQGLQFLFEYFSETQRNKGNFPGRFSGRQFSNSRSEMNVSTLELGDSALYLCASSTGRFSYEQYFGPGTRLTVT.

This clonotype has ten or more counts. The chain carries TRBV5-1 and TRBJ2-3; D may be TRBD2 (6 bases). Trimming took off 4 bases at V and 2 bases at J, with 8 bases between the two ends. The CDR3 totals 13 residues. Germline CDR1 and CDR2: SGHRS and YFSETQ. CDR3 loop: CASSGGDTDTQYF. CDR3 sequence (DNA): TGCGCCAGCAGCGGCGGGGACACAGATACGCAGTATTTT.

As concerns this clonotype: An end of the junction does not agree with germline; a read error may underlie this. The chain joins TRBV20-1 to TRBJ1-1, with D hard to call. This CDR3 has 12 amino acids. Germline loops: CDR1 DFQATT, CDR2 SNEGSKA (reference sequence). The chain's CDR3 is CSATRRNTEALF. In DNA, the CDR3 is TGCAGTGCCACCAGACGGAACACTGAAGCTTTATTT.

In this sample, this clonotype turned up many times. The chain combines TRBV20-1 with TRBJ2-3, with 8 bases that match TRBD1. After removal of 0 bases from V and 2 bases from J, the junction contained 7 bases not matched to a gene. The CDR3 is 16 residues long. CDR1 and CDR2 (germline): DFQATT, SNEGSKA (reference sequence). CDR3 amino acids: CSARDPTGVPTDTQYF. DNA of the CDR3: TGCAGTGCTAGAGACCCGACAGGGGTCCCCACAGATACGCAGTATTTT.

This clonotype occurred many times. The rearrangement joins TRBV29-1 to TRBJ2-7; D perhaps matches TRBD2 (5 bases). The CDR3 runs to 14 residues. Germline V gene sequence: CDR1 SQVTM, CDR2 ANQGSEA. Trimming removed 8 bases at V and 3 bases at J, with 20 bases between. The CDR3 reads CSPHGSGDNYEQYF. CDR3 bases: TGCAGCCCTCACGGGTCCGGGGATAACTACGAGCAGTACTTC.

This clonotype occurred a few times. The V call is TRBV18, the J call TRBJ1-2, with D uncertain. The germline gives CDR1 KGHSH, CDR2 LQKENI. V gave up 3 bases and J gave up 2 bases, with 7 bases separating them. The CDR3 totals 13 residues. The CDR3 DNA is TGTGCCAGCTCACCCGGGGAAAACTATGGCTACACCTTC. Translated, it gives CASSPGENYGYTF.

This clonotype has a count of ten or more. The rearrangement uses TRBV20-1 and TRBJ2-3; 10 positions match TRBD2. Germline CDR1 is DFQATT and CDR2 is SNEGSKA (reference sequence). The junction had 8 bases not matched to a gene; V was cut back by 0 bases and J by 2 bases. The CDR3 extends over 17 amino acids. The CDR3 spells CSARDPASGGFTDTQYF. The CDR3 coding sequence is TGCAGTGCTAGAGATCCCGCTAGCGGGGGATTCACAGATACGCAGTATTTT.

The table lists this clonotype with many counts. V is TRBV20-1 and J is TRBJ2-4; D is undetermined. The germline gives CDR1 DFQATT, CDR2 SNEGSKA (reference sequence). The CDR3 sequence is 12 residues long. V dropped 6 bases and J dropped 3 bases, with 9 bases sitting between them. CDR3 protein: CSAQPYKNIQYF. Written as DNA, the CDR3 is TGCAGTGCACAGCCCTACAAAAACATTCAGTACTTC.

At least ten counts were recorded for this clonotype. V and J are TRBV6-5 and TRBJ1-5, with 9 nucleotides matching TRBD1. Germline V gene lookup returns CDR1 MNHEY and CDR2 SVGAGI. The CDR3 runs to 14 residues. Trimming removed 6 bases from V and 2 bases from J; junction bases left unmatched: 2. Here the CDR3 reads CASRRTGGNQPQHF. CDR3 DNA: TGTGCCAGCAGACGGACAGGGGGCAATCAGCCCCAGCATTTT.

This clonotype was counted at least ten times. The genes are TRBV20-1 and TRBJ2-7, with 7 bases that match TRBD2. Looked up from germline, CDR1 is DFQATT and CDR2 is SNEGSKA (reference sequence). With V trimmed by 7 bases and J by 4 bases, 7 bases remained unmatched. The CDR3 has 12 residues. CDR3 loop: CSVSLADYEQYF. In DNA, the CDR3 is TGCAGTGTTTCTCTAGCGGATTACGAGCAGTACTTC.

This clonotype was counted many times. The CDR3 nucleotides are TGTGCCAGCAGCAAGGACAGGGTTGTGACCAATGAGCAGTTCTTC. Translating it yields CASSKDRVVTNEQFF. This rearrangement joins TRBV5-5 to TRBJ2-1, with 8 nucleotides matching TRBD1. Per the germline V gene, CDR1 is SGHKS and CDR2 is YYEKEE (reference sequence). The length of the CDR3 is 15 residues. V was clipped by 4 bases and J by 6 bases; unmatched bases: 9.

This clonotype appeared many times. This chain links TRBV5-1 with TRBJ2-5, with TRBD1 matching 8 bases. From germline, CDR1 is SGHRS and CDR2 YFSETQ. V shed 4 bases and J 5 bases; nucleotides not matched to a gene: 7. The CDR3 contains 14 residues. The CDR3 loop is CASSAQGAGETQYF. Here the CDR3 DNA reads TGCGCCAGCAGCGCCCAGGGGGCGGGGGAGACCCAGTACTTC.

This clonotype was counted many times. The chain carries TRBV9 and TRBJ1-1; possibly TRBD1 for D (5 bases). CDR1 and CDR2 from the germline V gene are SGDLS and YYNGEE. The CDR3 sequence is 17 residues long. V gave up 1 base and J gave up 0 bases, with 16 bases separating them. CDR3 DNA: TGTGCCAGCAGCGTATCACCTAGGAGGGGAATGAACACTGAAGCTTTCTTT. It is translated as CASSVSPRRGMNTEAFF.

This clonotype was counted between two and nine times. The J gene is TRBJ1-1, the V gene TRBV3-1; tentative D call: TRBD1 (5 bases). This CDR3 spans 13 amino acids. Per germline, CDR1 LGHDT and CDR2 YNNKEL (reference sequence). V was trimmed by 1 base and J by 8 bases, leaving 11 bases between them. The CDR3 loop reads CASSQGDPREAFF. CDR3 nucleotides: TGTGCCAGCAGCCAAGGGGACCCACGGGAAGCTTTCTTT.

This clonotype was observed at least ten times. The CDR3 bases are TGCGCCAGCAACTCCCGGGGGGCAGTTAACGACGAGCAGTACTTC. It translates to CASNSRGAVNDEQYF. V usage is TRBV5-1 and J usage is TRBJ2-7; a possible D gene is TRBD2 (7 bases). V was cut by 6 bases and J by 5 bases, with 21 bases left in between. The CDR3 runs 15 residues. CDR1 is SGHRS and CDR2 is YFSETQ in the germline V gene.